Listed here are 21 T cell receptor beta chains from one sample, sequenced in a study of T cell responses to AZD1222 COVID-19 vaccine. The method was immunoSEQ multiplex PCR; TCRdb's version includes in-frame clones alone and lacks a portion of them. The sample holds about 79,000 clones, 80% seen once. The sequencing used peripheral blood, collected on day 0 of AZD1222 vaccination. These receptors were taken from an adult in good health.

Comments on this clone: This CDR3 is also generated by other DNA sequences in the sample. This chain uses TRBV7-8 with TRBJ1-1, with 7 bases lining up with TRBD1. The germline V gene has CDR1 SGHVS and CDR2 FQNEAQ. This CDR3 region has 17 residues. Germline trimming cut 9 bases from V and 1 base from J; bases unmatched to any gene: 17. The CDR3 is CASSPRAQQGGNTEAFF. The CDR3 nucleotides are TGTGCCAGTAGCCCCCGTGCCCAGCAGGGGGGGAACACTGAAGCTTTCTTT.

The chain employs TRBV4-1 and TRBJ2-1, with 12 positions matching TRBD2. V shed 3 bases, J shed 4 bases, and the junction held 7 bases outside the gene matches. The CDR3 length is 17 residues. Germline loops: CDR1 MGHRA, CDR2 YSYEKL. CDR3 sequence: CASSQPGLAGRYNEQFF. The CDR3, as DNA: TGCGCCAGCAGCCAGCCCGGACTAGCGGGACGATACAATGAGCAGTTCTTC.

The gene calls are TRBV20-1 and TRBJ1-1, with a tentative D call TRBD1 (6 bases). The ends were cut back, 6 bases at V and 6 bases at J, with 11 bases in the middle. The germline CDR1 and CDR2 sequences are DFQATT and SNEGSKA (reference sequence). The CDR3 extends over 11 amino acids. The CDR3 DNA sequence: TGCAGTGCCCCGAGGACAGCTGAAGCTTTCTTT. Its protein product is CSAPRTAEAFF.

The chain employs TRBV7-9 and TRBJ2-7, with D perhaps matching TRBD1 (6 bases). The V gene lost 5 bases and the J gene lost 4 bases, with 9 bases spanning the gap. The CDR3 is 12 amino acids. Germline assignment: CDR1 SEHNR and CDR2 FQNEAQ (reference sequence). In nucleotides, the CDR3 is TGTGCCAGCAGCCGAAGGGGGTACGAGCAGTACTTC. Encoded protein: CASSRRGYEQYF.

This clone was seen only once. The CDR3, as DNA: TGCAGCGTGCTGAGGGAGTTCTACAATGAGCAGTTCTTC. Protein product: CSVLREFYNEQFF. V gene TRBV29-1 combines with J gene TRBJ2-1; maybe TRBD2 (5 bases). V was pared by 6 bases and J by 3 bases, with 12 bases between. CDR1 is SQVTM, CDR2 ANQGSEA, per germline. This CDR3 has 13 amino acids.

The rearrangement joins TRBV28 to TRBJ2-7, with unresolved D. Germline V gene lookup returns CDR1 MDHEN and CDR2 SYDVKM. Deletions cut 4 bases from V and 6 bases from J, with 7 bases between. This CDR3 is built from 11 residues. The CDR3 reads CASSSAVEQYF. In DNA, the CDR3 is TGTGCCAGCAGTTCTGCGGTCGAGCAGTACTTC.

The chain is built from TRBV27 and TRBJ2-3, with TRBD2 matching 15 bases. CDR1 and CDR2 (germline): MNHEY, SMNVEV (reference sequence). The ends lost 4 bases at V and 7 bases at J; junction bases unmatched: 6. This CDR3 contains 16 residues. CDR3 amino acids: CASSSGTSGRIYTQYF. CDR3 nucleotide sequence: TGTGCCAGCAGTTCCGGGACTAGCGGGAGGATTTATACGCAGTATTTT.

The chain is built from TRBV2 and TRBJ2-5; tentatively, D is TRBD2 (5 bases). CDR1 is SNHLY and CDR2 is FYNNEI in the germline V gene. This CDR3 spans 13 amino acids. V lost 10 bases and J 5 bases, leaving 17 bases between the germline ends. CDR3 DNA: TGTGCCACTGCCCCTGAGGGCGATGAGACCCAGTACTTC. Protein sequence: CATAPEGDETQYF.

This rearrangement joins TRBV24-1 to TRBJ2-1, with 11 bases aligning to TRBD2. V dropped 9 bases and J dropped 5; count of bases not matched to a gene: 14. Germline V lookup: CDR1 KGHDR, CDR2 SFDVKD. The CDR3 runs to 17 residues. CDR3 sequence reads: CATAGTATSGDDNEQFF. The CDR3 DNA sequence: TGTGCCACCGCCGGGACAGCGACTAGCGGGGACGACAATGAGCAGTTCTTC.

The chain recombines TRBV27 with TRBJ1-1, with 7 bases matching TRBD1. The CDR3 totals 12 residues. The junction had 7 bases not matched to a gene; V was cut back by 10 bases and J by 5 bases. Germline V gene sequence: CDR1 MNHEY, CDR2 SMNVEV (reference sequence). The CDR3 DNA reads as TGTGCCACCCGACAGGGACATACTGAAGCTTTCTTT. This gives the protein CATRQGHTEAFF.

This clone was seen just once. J is TRBJ2-5 and V is TRBV7-7; 8 bases line up with TRBD2. This CDR3 is built from 13 residues. The V and J ends lost 5 bases and 4 bases, in that order; junction bases with no gene match: 3. Germline values: CDR1 SSHAT, CDR2 FNYEAQ (reference sequence). The CDR3 protein is CASSHGGAETQYF. The DNA of the CDR3 is TGTGCCAGCAGCCACGGGGGGGCAGAGACCCAGTACTTC.

This clone was found once. V and J are TRBV11-2 and TRBJ2-1; a weak D match, TRBD2 (6 bases). Germline CDR1 reads SGHAT; CDR2 reads FQNNGV. Trimming removed 5 bases from V and 2 bases from J, with 13 bases in between. The CDR3 runs to 15 residues. CDR3 sequence: CASSTVRGAYNEQFF. Here the CDR3 DNA reads TGTGCCAGCAGCACGGTGCGGGGAGCCTACAATGAGCAGTTCTTC.

The chain recombines TRBV10-3 with TRBJ2-4, with 9 bases identical to TRBD1. V lost 2 bases to trimming and J lost 2 bases; unmatched junction nucleotides: 4. The CDR3 totals 16 residues. Germline loops: CDR1 ENHRY, CDR2 SYGVKD. The CDR3 here is CAISERQGVTKNIQYF. CDR3 DNA: TGTGCCATCAGTGAGCGACAGGGGGTTACCAAAAACATTCAGTACTTC.

The gene calls are TRBV19 and TRBJ2-7, with 7 bases that match TRBD2. CDR1 is LNHDA, CDR2 SQIVND, per germline (reference sequence). There are 15 residues in the CDR3. Germline trimming cut 3 bases from V and 0 bases from J; bases unmatched to any gene: 5. CDR3 nucleotides: TGTGCCAGTAGTATTAAAGCGGGAAGCTCCTACGAGCAGTACTTC. Its protein product is CASSIKAGSSYEQYF.

A single count supports this clone. The V gene is TRBV30, the J gene TRBJ2-5; no definite D call. V was clipped by 0 bases and J by 3 bases, with 8 bases between them. CDR3 length: 13 residues. Germline-derived CDR1 and CDR2 are GTSNPN and SVGIG (reference sequence). The CDR3 region has the DNA TGTGCCTGGAGTGTCCTAGACGAAGAGACCCAGTACTTC. Translation gives CAWSVLDEETQYF.

This chain connects TRBV19 to TRBJ2-7; TRBD2 matches at 7 bases. The CDR3 runs to 14 residues. CDR1 and CDR2 from the germline V gene are LNHDA and SQIVND (reference sequence). The J segment lost 3 bases and the V segment lost 4 bases, leaving 6 bases of the junction unmatched. CDR3 region: CASSKSGTIYEQYF. The CDR3 nucleotides read TGTGCCAGTAGTAAGTCCGGGACTATCTACGAGCAGTACTTC. Full variable domain (remainder filled in from reference TRBV19 and TRBJ2-7): DGGITQSPKYLFRKEGQNVTLSCEQNLNHDAMYWYRQDPGQGLRLIYYSQIVNDFQKGDIAEGYSVSREKKESFPLTVTSAQKNPTAFYLCASSKSGTIYEQYFGPGTRLTVT.

This chain joins TRBV25-1 and TRBJ1-3; D remains unclear. This CDR3 is built from 16 residues. V was trimmed by 2 bases and J by 0 bases, leaving 11 bases between them. Germline V lookup: CDR1 MGHDK, CDR2 SYGVNS. CDR3 sequence reads: CASSELTAISGNTIYF. The DNA for the CDR3 is TGTGCCAGCAGTGAACTAACAGCCATCTCTGGAAACACCATATATTTT. The full variable domain, with the rest looked up from reference TRBV25-1 and TRBJ1-3, is EADIYQTPRYLVIGTGKKITLECSQTMGHDKMYWYQQDPGMELHLIHYSYGVNSTEKGDLSSESTVSRIRTEHFPLTLESARPSHTSQYLCASSELTAISGNTIYFGEGSWLTVV.

This clone was found once. DNA for the CDR3: TGTGCCAGCACCTTGGACAGGGTAGAGATTGAAGCTTTCTTT. It translates to CASTLDRVEIEAFF. The chain has TRBV28 and TRBJ1-1; 8 bases are shared with TRBD1. Looked up from germline, CDR1 is MDHEN and CDR2 is SYDVKM. CDR3 size: 14 residues. V lost 7 bases, J lost 7 bases, and 11 bases stayed unmatched.

The J gene is TRBJ2-7, the V gene TRBV12-3 or TRBV12-4; 7 nucleotides line up with TRBD2. Trimming took 7 bases from V and 6 from J; bases not matched to a gene: 9. This CDR3 is 13 amino acids long. The CDR3 region is CASTLGAGIEQYF. In DNA, the CDR3 is TGTGCCAGCACTCTAGGAGCGGGGATCGAGCAGTACTTC.

This rearrangement joins TRBV15 to TRBJ2-7; 9 nucleotides line up with TRBD1. Trimming at V came to 1 base and at J to 4 bases, leaving 8 bases not matched to a gene. The length of the CDR3 is 16 residues. CDR1 LNHNV and CDR2 YYDKDF come from the germline V gene (reference sequence). DNA for the CDR3: TGTGCCACCAGCAGAGGGGTGGACAGGGGCCCTTACGAGCAGTACTTC. It is translated as CATSRGVDRGPYEQYF. Complete variable domain (other parts from reference TRBV15 and TRBJ2-7): DAMVIQNPRYQVTQFGKPVTLSCSQTLNHNVMYWYQQKSSQAPKLLFHYYDKDFNNEADTPDNFQSRRPNTSFCFLDIRSPGLGDTAMYLCATSRGVDRGPYEQYFGPGTRLTVT.

The chain is built from TRBV11-2 and TRBJ1-4, with unresolved D. V gave up 2 bases and J gave up 4 bases, with 11 bases separating them. Germline CDR1 is SGHAT and CDR2 is FQNNGV. This CDR3 comprises 15 residues. CDR3 region: CASSLLLGSNEKLFF. In DNA form, the CDR3 reads TGTGCCAGCAGCTTATTATTGGGGAGTAATGAAAAACTGTTTTTT. Full variable domain (missing parts from reference TRBV11-2 and TRBJ1-4): EAGVAQSPRYKIIEKRQSVAFWCNPISGHATLYWYQQILGQGPKLLIQFQNNGVVDDSQLPKDRFSAERLKGVDSTLKIQPAKLEDSAVYLCASSLLLGSNEKLFFGSGTQLSVL.